Included here is one T cell receptor (beta chain) sequence, with context. Only in-frame clones appear in the TCRdb table, and some are missing; sequencing was by immunoSEQ multiplex PCR. The sample yields 390,000 or so clones, 90% seen once. This entry comes from a study of blood T cell repertoires in COVID-19. At the level of the study: Acute and convalescent COVID-19 samples came from the United States, Italy and Spain. T cells, B-cell-depleted T cells, or PBMCs provided the cDNA or gDNA that served as material.

Sequencing input: peripheral blood. The receptor was derived from a man aged 18 to 29 with active or convalescent COVID-19.

CDR3 in amino acids: CASSLWAGTSPAEQYF. Written as DNA, the CDR3 is TGTGCCAGCAGTTTGTGGGCCGGGACATCTCCTGCCGAGCAGTACTTC. The chain uses TRBV27 and TRBJ2-7; maybe TRBD1 (6 bases). The CDR3 totals 16 residues. V lost 3 bases to trimming and J lost 6 bases, with 21 bases between them. Germline loops: CDR1 MNHEY, CDR2 SMNVEV (reference sequence).